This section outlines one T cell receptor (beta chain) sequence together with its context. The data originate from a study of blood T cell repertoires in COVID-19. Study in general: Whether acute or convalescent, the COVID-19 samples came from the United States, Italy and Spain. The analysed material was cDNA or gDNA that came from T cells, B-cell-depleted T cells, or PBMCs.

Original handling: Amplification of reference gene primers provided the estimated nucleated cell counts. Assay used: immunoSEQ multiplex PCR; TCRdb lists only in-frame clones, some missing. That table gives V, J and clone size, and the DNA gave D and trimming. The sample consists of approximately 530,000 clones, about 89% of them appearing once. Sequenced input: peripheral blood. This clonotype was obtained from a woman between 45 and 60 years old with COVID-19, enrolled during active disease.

The CDR3 sequence: CASSYRGTGSYGYTF. For the CDR3, the DNA is TGTGCCAGCAGTTACCGCGGGACAGGGTCGTATGGCTACACCTTC. The chain uses TRBV6-5 and TRBJ1-2; 9 bases map to TRBD1. The V gene end was trimmed by 2 bases and the J gene end by 5 bases; junction bases not matched to a gene: 6. The CDR3 totals 15 residues. From germline, CDR1 is MNHEY and CDR2 SVGAGI.